This is a list of T cell receptor beta chains from one sample in a study of cytomegalovirus exposure and HLA in healthy donors. The assay was immunoSEQ multiplex PCR, and TCRdb's table has in-frame clones only and misses some. The sample consists of under 200,000 clones, around 78% of them appearing once. Specimen: PBMCs. The receptor set was obtained from a woman in her 30s in good health and CMV-seropositive. Both conserved end residues are part of each CDR3. The D gene is left open where the match is weak. Clone size is shown for a subset of rows, as once, few, many or a class of expanded clone.

DNA | CDR3 | V | D | size | J
TGTGCCAGCAGCTTAGTGATGCGGGTGGAGACCCAGTACTTC | CASSLVMRVETQYF | TRBV7-2 | . | . | TRBJ2-5
TGCGCCAGCAGCCTCCGCGAGGGCAACACCGGGGAGCTGTTTTTT | CASSLREGNTGELFF | TRBV5-1 | . | once | TRBJ2-2
TGTGCCATTACAGCTGACCCTAGCAATCAGCCCCAGCATTTT | CAITADPSNQPQHF | TRBV10-3 | . | few | TRBJ1-5
TGTGCCAGCTCACCGATGGGACAGGGCTACAATGAGCAGTTCTTC | CASSPMGQGYNEQFF | TRBV18 | TRBD1 | . | TRBJ2-1
TGTGCCAGCAGAAAGTTGGACAGGGGCTACAATGAGCAGTTCTTC | CASRKLDRGYNEQFF | TRBV5-8 | TRBD1 | . | TRBJ2-1
TGCGCCAGCAGCTTGGGACTAGCGGGAGGGCCGCAGGATACGCAGTATTTT | CASSLGLAGGPQDTQYF | TRBV5-1 | TRBD2 | . | TRBJ2-3
TGTGCCAGCAGCCTTGTGGCCCGGGGGGAGCGAGAGACCCAGTACTTC | CASSLVARGERETQYF | TRBV7-2 | TRBD2 | . | TRBJ2-5
TGTGCCAGCAGCTTGAGGGGGGGCCGCGACGCCACAGATACGCAGTATTTT | CASSLRGGRDATDTQYF | TRBV7-2 | . | . | TRBJ2-3
TGCAGCGTTGCCCAGGGGGCCAAGCAGTACTTC | CSVAQGAKQYF | TRBV29-1 | TRBD1 | . | TRBJ2-7
TGTGCCAGCAGCTCCCCCCCCTTCGAGCAGTACTTC | CASSSPPFEQYF | TRBV7-8 | . | . | TRBJ2-7
TGTGCCAGTAGTAACCGGGGGGAGTACTCCTACAATGAGCAGTTCTTC | CASSNRGEYSYNEQFF | TRBV19 | TRBD2 | . | TRBJ2-1
TGTGCCAGCAGCTCATTAAGCGGGACTCCCAGGGCCGAGCAGTACTTC | CASSSLSGTPRAEQYF | TRBV5-8 | TRBD2 | . | TRBJ2-7
TGTGCCAGCAGCTTAACACAGGCCCTTTACGAGCAGTACTTC | CASSLTQALYEQYF | TRBV7-8 | . | . | TRBJ2-7
TGTGCCAGCAGCCCGAAGTCGGGGGGCCGCACCGGGGAGCTGTTTTTT | CASSPKSGGRTGELFF | TRBV5-4 | . | . | TRBJ2-2
TGTGCCAGCACCAGACAGGGGGAACTTCGGCCCCAGCATTTT | CASTRQGELRPQHF | TRBV28 | TRBD1 | . | TRBJ1-5
TGTGCCAGCAGCTTAGATTTAGGAGGACGTCAGTACTTC | CASSLDLGGRQYF | TRBV11-3 | . | . | TRBJ2-7
TGTGCCACCAGCGAGGGGGGGGTGGGCTATGGCTACACCTTC | CATSEGGVGYGYTF | TRBV15 | . | . | TRBJ1-2
TGCGCCAGCAGCCAGACGGGGACAGGGTGGGGCACAGATACGCAGTATTTT | CASSQTGTGWGTDTQYF | TRBV4-1 | TRBD1 | . | TRBJ2-3
TGCGCCAGCAGCTCATGGGACAGGGAAGTGAATGGCTACACCTTC | CASSSWDREVNGYTF | TRBV5-1 | TRBD1 | . | TRBJ1-2
TGTGCCAGCAGGTGGACTGCCAGCTCCTACGAGCAGTACTTC | CASRWTASSYEQYF | TRBV7-9 | . | . | TRBJ2-7
TGTGCCAGCAGCGAACTGGGCTTGGGGAGCTATGGCTACACCTTC | CASSELGLGSYGYTF | TRBV5-4 | . | few | TRBJ1-2
TGTGCCAGTAGTATAGATCTATCCAGCGGGGGGACGAATGAGCAGTTCTTC | CASSIDLSSGGTNEQFF | TRBV19 | TRBD2 | . | TRBJ2-1
TGTGCCACCAGCAGAGATCAGGCGGGGCCCAAGGCTTTCTTT | CATSRDQAGPKAFF | TRBV15 | . | . | TRBJ1-1
TGTGCCAGCAATTCTAGGGCAGGGGGCGGCGAGCAGTACTTC | CASNSRAGGGEQYF | TRBV27 | TRBD1 | few | TRBJ2-7
TGTGCCACTCATACGGGACTAGCGGGGTACGAGCAGTACTTC | CATHTGLAGYEQYF | TRBV19 | TRBD2 | medium-sized | TRBJ2-7
TGTGCCAGCAGCCCCAGATCCAGATTCGACTACGAGCAGTACTTC | CASSPRSRFDYEQYF | TRBV9 | . | . | TRBJ2-7
TGTGCCATCAGTGAGTCCTTACTAGCGGCCATCACAGATACGCAGTATTTT | CAISESLLAAITDTQYF | TRBV10-3 | TRBD2 | . | TRBJ2-3
TGTGCCAGCAGCCTGGGACTAGCGACAGAGACCCAGTACTTC | CASSLGLATETQYF | TRBV6-5 | TRBD2 | . | TRBJ2-5
TGCACCAGCAGTGCCGGACAGAAGATCTCCTACGAGCAGTACTTC | CTSSAGQKISYEQYF | TRBV1 | . | . | TRBJ2-7
TGTGCCAGCAGTCCTAGCGGGGGGCGGGATACGCAGTATTTT | CASSPSGGRDTQYF | TRBV6-4 | TRBD2 | . | TRBJ2-3
TGTGCCAGCAGCCAACGACTGGGGACAGGGAACTATGGCTACACCTTC | CASSQRLGTGNYGYTF | TRBV14 | TRBD1 | . | TRBJ1-2
TGTGCCAGCAGCCTAGCGGGAAGCCACTACGAGCAGTACTTC | CASSLAGSHYEQYF | TRBV11-3 | TRBD2 | . | TRBJ2-7